What follows are 18 T cell receptor beta chains derived from one specimen sequenced in a study of T cells after yellow fever vaccination. MiXCR, applied by TCRdb to the 5' RACE reads, yields one record per CDR3 protein. The table lists 250,000 or so distinct CDR3 sequences, about 3.9% of them singletons, with roughly a fifth in the top ten. The sample here was PBMCs, taken 15 days after the yellow fever booster vaccination. The receptors come from a man in his late teens or twenties who received the YFV17D yellow fever vaccine.

This clonotype has ten or more counts. DNA of the CDR3: TGTGCCAGCAGTTTCCACGGGACTAGGATCGAGACCCAGTACTTC. Protein: CASSFHGTRIETQYF. V is TRBV27 and J is TRBJ2-5, with 8 bases identical to TRBD2. The CDR3 consists of 15 residues. Trimming cost V 3 bases and J 5 bases; bases outside gene matches: 8. Germline V gene data show CDR1 as MNHEY and CDR2 as SMNVEV (reference sequence).

This clonotype was seen ten or more times. The V call is TRBV5-1, the J call TRBJ2-1; 13 bases line up with TRBD2. The CDR3 runs 15 residues. V was pared by 1 base and J by 7 bases, with 2 bases of the junction left unmatched. Germline CDR1 is SGHRS and CDR2 is YFSETQ. In nucleotides, the CDR3 is TGCGCCAGCAGCTTGTTGACTAGCGGGGGGAATGAGCAGTTCTTC. Translated, it gives CASSLLTSGGNEQFF. The whole variable domain, filled in from reference TRBV5-1 and TRBJ2-1, reads KAGVTQTPRYLIKTRGQQVTLSCSPISGHRSVSWYQQTPGQGLQFLFEYFSETQRNKGNFPGRFSGRQFSNSRSEMNVSTLELGDSALYLCASSLLTSGGNEQFFGPGTRLTVL.

This clonotype was seen a handful of times. The CDR3 loop reads CASSVGQGLGTQYF. The CDR3 DNA follows: TGTGCCAGCAGCGTGGGACAGGGGCTGGGTACGCAGTATTTT. V gene TRBV5-6 combines with J gene TRBJ2-3, with TRBD1 matching 10 bases. Germline CDR1 SGHDT, CDR2 YYEEEE. The CDR3 totals 14 residues. With V trimmed by 4 bases and J by 8 bases, 7 bases remained unmatched.

This clonotype has ten or more counts. The chain employs TRBV20-1 and TRBJ2-6; tentatively, D is TRBD1 or TRBD2 (6 bases each). This CDR3 has 14 residues. Between the trimmed V and J ends, which lost 2 bases and 4 bases, there was a span of 9 bases. Germline-derived CDR1 and CDR2 are DFQATT and SNEGSKA (reference sequence). The CDR3 sequence: CSARRGPGANVLTF. The CDR3 bases are TGCAGTGCTAGACGGGGGCCCGGGGCCAACGTCCTGACTTTC.

This clonotype was counted ten times or more. This rearrangement joins TRBV24-1 to TRBJ2-1; no clear D gene. V was trimmed by 3 bases and J by 4 bases, leaving 9 bases between them. Per germline, CDR1 KGHDR and CDR2 SFDVKD. This CDR3 spans 14 amino acids. The CDR3 nucleotides read TGTGCCACCAGTGATACAACTCGTTACAATGAGCAGTTCTTC. It encodes CATSDTTRYNEQFF.

The table lists this clonotype with many counts. The V and J genes are TRBV5-1 and TRBJ2-3; D ambiguous. V was cut by 7 bases and J by 0 bases, with 15 bases left in between. Germline V lookup: CDR1 SGHRS, CDR2 YFSETQ. The length of the CDR3 is 15 residues. CDR3 sequence (DNA): TGCGCCAGCCAAAGTCGGGCCGGTAGCACAGATACGCAGTATTTT. It specifies CASQSRAGSTDTQYF. The full variable domain, in which reference TRBV5-1 and TRBJ2-3 provide the parts outside the CDR3, is KAGVTQTPRYLIKTRGQQVTLSCSPISGHRSVSWYQQTPGQGLQFLFEYFSETQRNKGNFPGRFSGRQFSNSRSEMNVSTLELGDSALYLCASQSRAGSTDTQYFGPGTRLTVL.

This clonotype was seen many times. The chain has TRBV5-4 and TRBJ1-2; D unresolved. The CDR3 has 12 amino acids. V was trimmed by 4 bases and J by 7 bases, leaving 11 bases between them. Germline V gene lookup returns CDR1 SGHNT and CDR2 YYREEE (reference sequence). CDR3 sequence: CASSPVVGGYTF. The CDR3 nucleotides are TGTGCCAGCAGCCCCGTTGTGGGTGGCTACACCTTC.

This clonotype was recorded at least ten times. The rearrangement joins TRBV9 to TRBJ2-5, with 10 bases lining up with TRBD2. The CDR3 sequence is 16 residues long. CDR1 SGDLS and CDR2 YYNGEE come from the germline V gene. Unmatched junction bases numbered 5, after V lost 2 bases and J lost 1 base. CDR3 region: CASSVWASGSQETQYF. The CDR3 DNA follows: TGTGCCAGCAGCGTTTGGGCTAGCGGGAGCCAAGAGACCCAGTACTTC.

In this sample, this clonotype turned up many times. The chain joins TRBV6-4 to TRBJ2-5; possibly TRBD1 for D (6 bases). Germline V CDR1 and CDR2: MRHNA, SNTAGT. The CDR3 runs 18 residues. Trimming removed 2 bases at V and 1 base at J, with 20 bases between. Here the CDR3 reads CASSDRPGVEAFQETQYF. The CDR3, as DNA: TGTGCCAGCAGTGACCGGCCAGGGGTCGAAGCCTTCCAAGAGACCCAGTACTTC.

This clonotype was seen at least ten times. The rearrangement joins TRBV19 to TRBJ1-5, with D tentatively TRBD1 (5 bases). Germline V lookup: CDR1 LNHDA, CDR2 SQIVND (reference sequence). The CDR3 totals 14 residues. The V end was cut by 5 bases, the J end by 2 bases, with 10 bases between. The CDR3 here is CASSAGGGNQPQHF. The DNA of the CDR3 is TGTGCCAGTAGTGCTGGGGGGGGCAATCAGCCCCAGCATTTT. Combining the CDR3 with reference TRBV19 and TRBJ1-5 gives the whole variable domain DGGITQSPKYLFRKEGQNVTLSCEQNLNHDAMYWYRQDPGQGLRLIYYSQIVNDFQKGDIAEGYSVSREKKESFPLTVTSAQKNPTAFYLCASSAGGGNQPQHFGDGTRLSIL.

This clonotype was detected ten times or more. This chain links TRBV2 with TRBJ1-1; 8 bases align to TRBD1. With V trimmed by 7 bases and J by 10 bases, 11 bases remained unmatched. CDR1 is SNHLY, CDR2 FYNNEI, per germline. The CDR3 has 13 amino acids. Here the CDR3 DNA reads TGTGCCAGCAAGGTCACAGAACAGGGGGGAGCTTTCTTT. It is translated as CASKVTEQGGAFF.

This clonotype has a count of ten or more. The CDR3 DNA reads TGCGCCAGCAGCCCCTCTGCGCGGGGGGACACTGAAGCTTTCTTT. Its translation: CASSPSARGDTEAFF. The J gene is TRBJ1-1, the V gene TRBV4-1; D may be TRBD1 (5 bases). The CDR3 extends over 15 amino acids. V shed 4 bases and J shed 3 bases, with 15 bases lying between them. Germline loops: CDR1 MGHRA, CDR2 YSYEKL.

This clonotype was observed at least ten times. The chain has TRBV27 and TRBJ1-3; D uncertain. CDR1 MNHEY and CDR2 SMNVEV come from the germline V gene (reference sequence). The CDR3 covers 14 residues. Trimming pared 8 bases from V and 0 bases from J, leaving 11 bases between. CDR3: CASSRRYSGNTIYF. The CDR3 DNA reads as TGTGCCAGCTCGAGGCGGTACTCTGGAAACACCATATATTTT.

In its sample, this clonotype was seen many times. The CDR3 loop is CASSQDGGQGNSPLHF. The DNA for the CDR3 is TGCGCCAGCAGCCAAGATGGTGGGCAGGGAAATTCACCCCTCCACTTT. V is TRBV4-3 and J is TRBJ1-6; D may be TRBD1 (5 bases). Trimming left V 0 bases short and J 7 bases short, with 13 bases between. CDR1 LGHNA and CDR2 YSLEER come from the germline V gene. The CDR3 covers 16 residues.

This clonotype was detected many times. The chain links TRBV5-1 to TRBJ2-7; possible D gene TRBD1, 5 bases. Germline V gene lookup returns CDR1 SGHRS and CDR2 YFSETQ. V gave up 5 bases and J gave up 2 bases, with 11 bases separating them. CDR3 size: 13 residues. The CDR3 nucleotides read TGCGCCAGCAGGCGTGACAGTACCTACGAGCAGTACTTC. This translates into CASRRDSTYEQYF.

In this sample, this clonotype turned up many times. The chain has TRBV12-3 or TRBV12-4 and TRBJ2-7; the D is unclear. The CDR3 extends over 14 amino acids. Between the trimmed V and J ends, which lost 6 bases and 9 bases, there was a span of 21 bases. In DNA, the CDR3 is TGTGCCAGCAGCCCTCGGACGGGCCCTACGGTGCAGTACTTC. Amino acid sequence: CASSPRTGPTVQYF.

This clonotype was seen a few times. The chain has TRBV5-1 and TRBJ2-1, with D perhaps TRBD2 (5 bases). Germline V gene data show CDR1 as SGHRS and CDR2 as YFSETQ. Trimming stripped 0 bases from V and 2 bases from J, with 12 bases between. CDR3 length: 16 residues. CDR3 nucleotides: TGCGCCAGCAGCTTGGCAACGGAGGCCCCCTACAATGAGCAGTTCTTC. As protein: CASSLATEAPYNEQFF.

This clonotype was counted at least ten times. This rearrangement joins TRBV5-1 to TRBJ2-2; D might be TRBD1 (5 bases). Looked up from germline, CDR1 is SGHRS and CDR2 is YFSETQ. The germline V and J ends were trimmed by 1 base and 7 bases, with 11 bases remaining between them. This CDR3 is 14 amino acids long. CDR3 in DNA: TGCGCCAGCAGCTTGAGGGCAGGGAACGGGGAGCTGTTTTTT. Its protein is CASSLRAGNGELFF. Full variable domain (missing parts from reference TRBV5-1 and TRBJ2-2): KAGVTQTPRYLIKTRGQQVTLSCSPISGHRSVSWYQQTPGQGLQFLFEYFSETQRNKGNFPGRFSGRQFSNSRSEMNVSTLELGDSALYLCASSLRAGNGELFFGEGSRLTVL.